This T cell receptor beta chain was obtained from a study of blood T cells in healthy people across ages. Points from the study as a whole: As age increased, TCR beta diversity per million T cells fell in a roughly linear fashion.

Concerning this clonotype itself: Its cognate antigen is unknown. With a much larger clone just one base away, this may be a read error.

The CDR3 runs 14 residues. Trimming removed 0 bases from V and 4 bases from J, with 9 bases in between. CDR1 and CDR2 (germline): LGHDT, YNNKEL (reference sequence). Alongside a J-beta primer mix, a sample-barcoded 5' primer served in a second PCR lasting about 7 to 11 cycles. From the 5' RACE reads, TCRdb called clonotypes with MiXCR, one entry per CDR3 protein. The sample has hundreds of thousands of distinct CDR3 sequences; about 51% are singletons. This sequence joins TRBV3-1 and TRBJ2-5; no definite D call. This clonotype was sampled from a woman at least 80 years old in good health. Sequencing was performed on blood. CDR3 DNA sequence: TGTGCCAGCAGCCAAGATCGAATGCTAGAGACCCAGTACTTC. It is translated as CASSQDRMLETQYF.